This TCR beta chain was profiled in a study of response to subunit inactivated influenza vaccine. CDR1 and CDR2 from the germline V gene are ENHRY and SYGVKD. The length of the CDR3 is 16 residues. TCRdb fed the RT-PCR reads into MiXCR, producing one record per CDR3 protein. The table shows a few hundred thousand distinct CDR3 sequences, with around a fifth occurring only once. As concerns this clonotype: Germline and junction disagree at one end, which may indicate a read error.

The sequence was obtained from a man aged 45 to 75 who received an inactivated influenza vaccine. The V and J genes are TRBV10-3 and TRBJ2-1, with TRBD1 matching over 7 bases. Sequencing used PBMCs from blood, obtained 21 months after vaccination. The CDR3 region is CAISEGDRSSYNEQFF. CDR3 DNA sequence: TGCGCCATCAGTGAGGGGGACAGAAGCTCCTACAATGAGCAGTTCTTC.